This TCR beta chain appears in the sequencing data of a study of CD8 T cells in Susac syndrome. General study findings and limits: In total CD8+ repertoires, around 17 Susac-specific public clones were detected, and CD8+ TEMRA repertoires contained four to six. It was acknowledged by the study that relatively few individuals were included in its TCR sequencing and HLA analysis. The peak of CD8+ clonal expansion in Susac was seen in TEMRA cells and active patients.

Points on this clonotype: Its antigen is unidentified.

The authors reverse transcribed about 0.5 to 1 ug RNA with random hexamers. Amplification of the TCR beta CDR3 was carried out by immunoSEQ multiplex PCR, which spanned a total of 54 Vbeta and 13 Jbeta segments. TCRdb itself ran the immunoSEQ multiplex PCR reads through MiXCR, one entry per CDR3 protein. The repertoire consists of about 190,000 distinct CDR3 sequences, with roughly 94% occurring once and the leading ten covering 0.15% to 0.2%. Germline V gene sequence: CDR1 SNHLY, CDR2 FYNNEI. J was trimmed by 6 bases and V by 6 bases; bases with no gene match: 8. This CDR3 comprises 15 residues. The receptor's source is a human donor with Susac syndrome. This chain uses TRBV2 with TRBJ2-3; 11 nucleotides agree with TRBD2. Sequenced input: CD8+ T cells from PBMCs. CDR3: CASSDNLAGGDTQYF. The CDR3 DNA sequence: TGTGCCAGCAGCGACAACCTAGCGGGAGGCGATACGCAGTATTTT.